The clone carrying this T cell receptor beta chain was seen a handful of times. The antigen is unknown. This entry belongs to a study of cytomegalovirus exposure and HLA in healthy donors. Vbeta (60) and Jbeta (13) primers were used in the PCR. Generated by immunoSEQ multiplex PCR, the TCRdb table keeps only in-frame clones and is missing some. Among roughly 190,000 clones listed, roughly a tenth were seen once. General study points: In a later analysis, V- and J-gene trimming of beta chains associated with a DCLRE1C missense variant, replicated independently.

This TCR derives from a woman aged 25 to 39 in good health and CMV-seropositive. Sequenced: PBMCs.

The CDR3 DNA reads as TGTGCCAGCAAACCCCAAAACAGGGAGCAGTACTTC. Amino acids: CASKPQNREQYF. This chain uses TRBV2 with TRBJ2-7; maybe TRBD1 (5 bases). Deletions cut 7 bases from V and 7 bases from J, with 14 bases between. Germline values: CDR1 SNHLY, CDR2 FYNNEI. The CDR3 loop spans 12 amino acids.